This T cell receptor beta chain stems from a study of cytomegalovirus exposure and HLA in healthy donors. Concerning this clone itself: Its antigen is as yet unknown.

Vbeta (60) and Jbeta (13) primers were used in the PCR. Measured with immunoSEQ multiplex PCR; TCRdb has only the in-frame clones, and not every one. Of around 90,000 clones in the sample, just under 80% were seen once. Germline V lookup: CDR1 MNHNY, CDR2 SVGAGI (reference sequence). Trimming shortened V by 7 bases and J by 7 bases, and 13 bases separated the two germline ends. The CDR3 runs to 13 residues. Study conclusions and caveats: With later analysis, a missense DCLRE1C variant became linked to TCR beta V- and J-gene trimming. Reportedly, fewer N-insertions than the 666-donor mean appeared in an Asian-associated ancestry cluster in a later analysis. A later analysis by the authors found several of the most significant clusters apparently linked to common viral pathogens. Most TCR sequences were rare, but some public TCRs occurred in many donors.

This TCR was recovered from a man aged 30-40 years in good health and CMV-seronegative. The V and J genes are TRBV6-6 and TRBJ2-2; maybe TRBD1 (5 bases). Sequencing was done on a sample of PBMCs. CDR3 DNA: TGTGCCAGCAAGGACACCGTGGGCGGGGAGCTGTTTTTT. It codes for CASKDTVGGELFF.